This T cell receptor beta chain comes out of a study of cytomegalovirus exposure and HLA in healthy donors. General study findings and limits: Sequences of the TCR beta chain were said to predict the HLA-A and HLA-B alleles of most subjects accurately. Apart from CMV serostatus, no immune exposure information was available.

PCR used 60 Vbeta primers and 13 Jbeta primers. TCRdb's table, derived via immunoSEQ multiplex PCR, lists solely in-frame clones and lacks some. The top ten clones hold approximately 0.8% of a sample with some 110,000 clones, about 70% of them seen once. About this clone: Its matching antigen is unknown.

V was trimmed by 0 bases and J by 2 bases, leaving 6 bases between them. The CDR3 loop spans 14 amino acids. Germline lookup yields CDR1 LGHNA and CDR2 YSLEER. The sequenced sample consisted of PBMCs. This chain joins TRBV4-3 and TRBJ2-3, with unresolved D. The TCR was taken from a boy between 5 and 17 years old in good health and CMV-seronegative. The CDR3 spells CASSQDVHTDTQYF. DNA for the CDR3: TGCGCCAGCAGCCAAGATGTACACACAGATACGCAGTATTTT.